A selection of T cell receptor beta chains follows, all from one sample in a study of OX40 agonist ivuxolimab in advanced cancers. Sequenced by immunoSEQ multiplex PCR; TCRdb stores in-frame clones only, minus some. This table has tens of thousands of clones, more than 80% appearing once. This sample comprised CD4+ or CD8+ T cells sorted from blood, obtained in a trial of the OX40 agonist ivuxolimab. The receptors were gathered from an adult with an advanced solid tumor such as melanoma, head and neck, liver or kidney cancer. CDR3s include the opening cysteine and the closing phenylalanine or tryptophan. A D gene is named only where the DNA matches it firmly. Rows may omit the clone size; those that give it use once, few, many or a size class.

>TRBD2|TRBV7-9|-
CASSLGTSGPVAYEQYF
>-|TRBV5-1|-
CASSFGPGGGELFF
>-|TRBV6-1|-
CGTGWIEPQHF
>-|TRBV20-1|-
CSAGDYEQYF
>TRBD2|TRBV29-1|once
CSALGLAPDILQETQYF
>TRBD1|TRBV7-9|-
CASSSGTGDPYGYTF
>-|TRBV7-6|-
CASSSGLGSGANVLTF
>-|TRBV13|-
CASSLGGAGNTIYF
>-|TRBV9|-
CASSQRAETYNEQFF
>-|TRBV15|-
CATSRQRAGQPQHF
>-|TRBV11-2|once
CASSLDPGVSYEQYF
>-|TRBV27|-
CASMRTGELFF
>TRBD1|TRBV30|-
CAWSPGQAVTEAFF
>-|TRBV19|-
CASSMGSYEQYF
>-|TRBV11-2|-
CASSINPPELYF
>-|TRBV9|-
CASSDGGGNTIYF
>-|TRBV28|-
CASNPRWGTYEQYF
>TRBD1|TRBV19|-
CASSPGGTFLGYTF
>-|TRBV29-1|-
CSVAAGTYEQYF